This T cell receptor beta chain was retrieved from a study of blood T cell repertoires in COVID-19. Study-level information: Acute and convalescent COVID-19 samples came from the United States, Italy and Spain. From T cells, B-cell-depleted T cells, or PBMCs came the material, which was cDNA or gDNA.

Germline CDR1 and CDR2: SGHKS and YYEKEE (reference sequence). Trimming stripped 0 bases from V and 3 bases from J, with 13 bases between. The CDR3 has 15 amino acids. Original analysis: Amplifying reference gene primers gave estimates of nucleated cell counts. Produced via immunoSEQ multiplex PCR; TCRdb's table is partial and in-frame only. Clone size and V and J calls were adopted from that table, with D and trimming inferred from the DNA. The table lists about 150,000 clones, 75% to 80% of them singletons. This chain links TRBV5-5 with TRBJ2-7, with D possibly matching TRBD1 (5 bases). This clonotype originated in a man at least 80 years old with acute or convalescent COVID-19. Sequencing was performed on peripheral blood. The DNA of the CDR3 is TGTGCCAGCAGCTTGGCCACCAGGGCCCTCTACGAGCAGTACTTC. It codes for CASSLATRALYEQYF. Drawing the rest from reference TRBV5-5 and TRBJ2-7, the complete variable domain is DAGVTQSPTHLIKTRGQQVTLRCSPISGHKSVSWYQQVLGQGPQFIFQYYEKEERGRGNFPDRFSARQFPNYSSELNVNALLLGDSALYLCASSLATRALYEQYFGPGTRLTVT.